This TCR beta chain stems from a study of control samples from healthy donors and cancer patients (dated by TCRdb to between 2020 and 2021). CDR1 is given as GTSNPN and CDR2 as SVGIG, both from the germline V gene (reference sequence). The CDR3 runs 13 residues from the cysteine to the phenylalanine. Only the CDR3 DNA is retained, 39 bases long and in frame from the first base. The junction carries 6 bases between V and J, which are trimmed by 0 bases and 0 bases respectively. To note about this clone: Its cognate antigen has yet to be identified. It has no much larger one-base neighbor in the sample; base qualities were not kept. The identical CDR3 is also encoded by other nucleotide sequences in the sample.

The library was made by the immunoSEQ multiplex PCR assay. In its TCRdb copy, this immuneACCESS table keeps in-frame sequences only and misses some clones. Where compared with another copy, unresolved V genes explain less than half of these, and the others have no known cause. This sample is represented by some 120,000 clones; about 92% of them were singletons. The top ten clonotypes cover 1.5% to 2% of the sample. Sequencing was done on a sample of PBMCs. This sequence originates from a man aged 50 to 59 with head and neck cancer. Recombination connected TRBV30 to TRBJ2-7; perhaps TRBD2 is the D gene, with 5 bases matching. DNA sequence: TGTGCCTGGAGTGTGGGGAGCTCCTACGAGCAGTACTTC. Its protein product is CAWSVGSSYEQYF.